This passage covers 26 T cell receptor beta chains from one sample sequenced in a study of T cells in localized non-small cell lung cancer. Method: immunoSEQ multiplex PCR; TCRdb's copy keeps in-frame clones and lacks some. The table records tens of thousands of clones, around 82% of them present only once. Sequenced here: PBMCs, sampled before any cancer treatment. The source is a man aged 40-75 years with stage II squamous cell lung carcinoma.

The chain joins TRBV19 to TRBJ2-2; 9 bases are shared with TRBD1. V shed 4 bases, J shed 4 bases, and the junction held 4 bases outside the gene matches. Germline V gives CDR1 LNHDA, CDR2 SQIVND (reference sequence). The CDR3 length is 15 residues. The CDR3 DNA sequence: TGTGCCAGTAGTACCGACAGGGGGACCACCGGGGAGCTGTTTTTT. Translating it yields CASSTDRGTTGELFF.

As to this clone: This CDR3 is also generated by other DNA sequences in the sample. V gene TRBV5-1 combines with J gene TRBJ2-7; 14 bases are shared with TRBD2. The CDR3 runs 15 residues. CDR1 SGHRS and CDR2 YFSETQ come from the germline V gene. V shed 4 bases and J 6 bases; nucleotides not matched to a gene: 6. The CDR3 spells CASSQRTSGRSEQYF. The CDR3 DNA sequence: TGCGCCAGCAGCCAAAGGACTAGCGGGAGGAGCGAGCAGTACTTC.

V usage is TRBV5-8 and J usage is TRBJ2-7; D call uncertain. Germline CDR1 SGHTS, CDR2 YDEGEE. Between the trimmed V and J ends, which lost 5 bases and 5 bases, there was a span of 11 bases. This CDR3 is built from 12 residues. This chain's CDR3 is CASRYRGHEQYF. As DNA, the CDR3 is TGTGCCAGCAGGTATCGTGGTCACGAGCAGTACTTC.

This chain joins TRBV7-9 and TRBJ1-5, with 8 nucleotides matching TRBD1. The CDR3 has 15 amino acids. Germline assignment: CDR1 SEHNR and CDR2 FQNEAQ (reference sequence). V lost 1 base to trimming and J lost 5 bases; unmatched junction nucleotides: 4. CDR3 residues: CASSLGTGTHQPQHF. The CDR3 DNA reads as TGTGCCAGCAGCTTAGGGACAGGGACGCATCAGCCCCAGCATTTT.

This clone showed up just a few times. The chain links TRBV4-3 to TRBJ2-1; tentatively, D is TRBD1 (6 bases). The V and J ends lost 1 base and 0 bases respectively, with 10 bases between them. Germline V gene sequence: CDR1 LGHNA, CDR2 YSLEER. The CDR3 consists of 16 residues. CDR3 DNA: TGCGCCAGCAGCCAAGCTACAGGGAGCTCCTACAATGAGCAGTTCTTC. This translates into CASSQATGSSYNEQFF.

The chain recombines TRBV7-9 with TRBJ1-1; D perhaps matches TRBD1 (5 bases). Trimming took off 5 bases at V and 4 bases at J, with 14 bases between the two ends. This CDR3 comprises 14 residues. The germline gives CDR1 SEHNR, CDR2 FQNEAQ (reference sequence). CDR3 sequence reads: CASSPRGLGTEAFF. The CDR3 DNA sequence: TGTGCCAGCAGCCCCCGGGGCTTGGGCACTGAAGCTTTCTTT.

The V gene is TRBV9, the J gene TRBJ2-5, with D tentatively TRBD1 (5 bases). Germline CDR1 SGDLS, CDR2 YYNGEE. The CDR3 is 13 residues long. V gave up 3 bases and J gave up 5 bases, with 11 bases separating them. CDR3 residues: CASSGGRVETQYF. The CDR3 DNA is TGTGCCAGCAGCGGGGGCAGGGTGGAGACCCAGTACTTC.

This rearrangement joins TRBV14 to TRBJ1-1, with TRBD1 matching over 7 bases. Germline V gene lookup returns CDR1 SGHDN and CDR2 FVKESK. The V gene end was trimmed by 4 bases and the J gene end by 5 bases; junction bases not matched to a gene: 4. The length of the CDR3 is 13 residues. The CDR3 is CASSLHRGTEAFF. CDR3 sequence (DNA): TGTGCCAGCAGCCTACACAGGGGAACTGAAGCTTTCTTT. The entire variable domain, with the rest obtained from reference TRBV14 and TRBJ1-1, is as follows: EAGVTQFPSHSVIEKGQTVTLRCDPISGHDNLYWYRRVMGKEIKFLLHFVKESKQDESGMPNNRFLAERTGGTYSTLKVQPAELEDSGVYFCASSLHRGTEAFFGQGTRLTVV.

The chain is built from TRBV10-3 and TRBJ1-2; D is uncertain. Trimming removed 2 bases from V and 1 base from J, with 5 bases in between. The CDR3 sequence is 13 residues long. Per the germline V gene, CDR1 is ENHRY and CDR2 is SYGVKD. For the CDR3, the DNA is TGTGCCATCAGTGAGGGTATTAACTATGGCTACACCTTC. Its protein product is CAISEGINYGYTF.

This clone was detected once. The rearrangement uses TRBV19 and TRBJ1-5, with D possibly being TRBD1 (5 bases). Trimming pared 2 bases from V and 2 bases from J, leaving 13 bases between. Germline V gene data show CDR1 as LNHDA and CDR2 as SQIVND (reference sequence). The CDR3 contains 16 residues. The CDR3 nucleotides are TGTGCCAGTAGTATACATGGGGGAGAGGGCAATCAGCCCCAGCATTTT. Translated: CASSIHGGEGNQPQHF.

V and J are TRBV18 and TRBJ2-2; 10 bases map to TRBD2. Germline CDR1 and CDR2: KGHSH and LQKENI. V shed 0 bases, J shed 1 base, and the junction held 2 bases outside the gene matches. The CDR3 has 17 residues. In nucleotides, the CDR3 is TGTGCCAGCTCACCACCAGGACTAGCGGTGAACACCGGGGAGCTGTTTTTT. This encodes CASSPPGLAVNTGELFF.

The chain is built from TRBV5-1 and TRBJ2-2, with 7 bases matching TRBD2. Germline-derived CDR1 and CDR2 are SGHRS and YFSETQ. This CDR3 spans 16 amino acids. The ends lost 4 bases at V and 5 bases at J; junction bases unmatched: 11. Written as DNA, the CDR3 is TGCGCCAGCAGCCGTATGCCTGTAGCGGGTACCGGGGAGCTGTTTTTT. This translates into CASSRMPVAGTGELFF.

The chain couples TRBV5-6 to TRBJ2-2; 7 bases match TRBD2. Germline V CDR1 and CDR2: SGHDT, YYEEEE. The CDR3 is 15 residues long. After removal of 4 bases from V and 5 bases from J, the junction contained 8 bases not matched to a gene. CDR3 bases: TGTGCCAGCAGCCCGACTAGCAGGGTTACCGGGGAGCTGTTTTTT. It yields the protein CASSPTSRVTGELFF.

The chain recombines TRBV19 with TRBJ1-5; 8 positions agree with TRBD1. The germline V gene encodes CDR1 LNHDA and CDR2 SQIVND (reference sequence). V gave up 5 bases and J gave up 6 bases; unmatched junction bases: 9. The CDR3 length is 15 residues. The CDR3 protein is CASSRTTGGGQPQHF. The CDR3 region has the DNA TGTGCCAGTAGTCGGACAACAGGGGGTGGTCAGCCCCAGCATTTT.

The CDR3 bases are TGTGCCAGCAGCTTAGCCCCGCGGGGGGCCCCCTCTGGGGCCAACGTCCTGACTTTC. As protein: CASSLAPRGAPSGANVLTF. The chain couples TRBV7-9 to TRBJ2-6; 8 bases map to TRBD2. This CDR3 is 19 amino acids long. After removal of 0 bases from V and 0 bases from J, the junction contained 7 bases not matched to a gene. Germline-derived CDR1 and CDR2 are SEHNR and FQNEAQ (reference sequence).

CDR3 protein: CASSLTENEANYGYTF. The CDR3 DNA reads as TGTGCCAGCAGCCTCACAGAGAATGAAGCTAACTATGGCTACACCTTC. V usage is TRBV7-9 and J usage is TRBJ1-2; D is undetermined. The V end was cut by 5 bases, the J end by 0 bases, with 16 bases between. Germline CDR1 SEHNR, CDR2 FQNEAQ (reference sequence). The CDR3 contains 16 residues.

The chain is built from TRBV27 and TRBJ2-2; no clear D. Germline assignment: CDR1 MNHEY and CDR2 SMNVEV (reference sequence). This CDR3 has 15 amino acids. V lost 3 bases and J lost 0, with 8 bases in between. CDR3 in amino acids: CASSFMLANTGELFF. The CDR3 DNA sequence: TGTGCCAGCAGTTTTATGCTAGCGAACACCGGGGAGCTGTTTTTT.

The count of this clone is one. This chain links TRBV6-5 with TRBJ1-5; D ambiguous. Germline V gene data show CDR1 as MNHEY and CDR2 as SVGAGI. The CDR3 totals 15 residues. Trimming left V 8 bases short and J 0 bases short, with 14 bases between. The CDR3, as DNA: TGTGCCAGCGGGGTCGAGAGGACTAGCAATCAGCCCCAGCATTTT. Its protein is CASGVERTSNQPQHF.

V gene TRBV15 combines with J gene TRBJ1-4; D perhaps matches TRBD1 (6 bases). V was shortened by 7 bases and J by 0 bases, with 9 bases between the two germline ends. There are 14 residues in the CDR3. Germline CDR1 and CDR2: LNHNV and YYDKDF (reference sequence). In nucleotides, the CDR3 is TGTGCCACCACCAACAGGGCAACTAATGAAAAACTGTTTTTT. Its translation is CATTNRATNEKLFF.

This chain's CDR3 is CASSSDRGTNQPQHF. The CDR3 bases are TGTGCCAGTAGTAGCGACAGGGGCACGAATCAGCCCCAGCATTTT. The chain recombines TRBV19 with TRBJ1-5; 8 nucleotides agree with TRBD1. The length of the CDR3 is 15 residues. The germline gives CDR1 LNHDA, CDR2 SQIVND (reference sequence). J gave up 4 bases and V 4 bases, and 6 bases lay outside the gene matches.

DNA of the CDR3: TGTGCCAGCAGCCCACCCCAGGATACCAGGAACACTGAAGCTTTCTTT. Translated, it gives CASSPPQDTRNTEAFF. This chain connects TRBV21-1 to TRBJ1-1; TRBD1 is the table's D call and was not checked against the DNA. TRBV21-1 is labeled a pseudogene. The CDR3 spans 16 residues.

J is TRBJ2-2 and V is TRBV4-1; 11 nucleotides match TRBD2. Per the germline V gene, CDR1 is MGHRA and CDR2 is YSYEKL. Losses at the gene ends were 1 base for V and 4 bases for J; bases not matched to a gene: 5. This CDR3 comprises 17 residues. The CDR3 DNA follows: TGCGCCAGCAGCCAAGGACTAGCGGGGAACCTCACCGGGGAGCTGTTTTTT. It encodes CASSQGLAGNLTGELFF.

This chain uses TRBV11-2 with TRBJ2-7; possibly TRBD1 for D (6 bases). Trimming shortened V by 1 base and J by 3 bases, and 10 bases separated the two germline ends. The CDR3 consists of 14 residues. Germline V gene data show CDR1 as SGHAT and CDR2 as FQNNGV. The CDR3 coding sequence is TGTGCCAGCAGCTTAGGTACAGGGTACTACGAGCAGTACTTC. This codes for CASSLGTGYYEQYF.

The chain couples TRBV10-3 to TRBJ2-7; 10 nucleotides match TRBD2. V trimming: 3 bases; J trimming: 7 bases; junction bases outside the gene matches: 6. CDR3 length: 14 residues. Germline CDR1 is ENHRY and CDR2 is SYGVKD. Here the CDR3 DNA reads TGTGCCATCAGTGACAGCGGGGGGGCGGGAGAGCAGTACTTC. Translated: CAISDSGGAGEQYF.

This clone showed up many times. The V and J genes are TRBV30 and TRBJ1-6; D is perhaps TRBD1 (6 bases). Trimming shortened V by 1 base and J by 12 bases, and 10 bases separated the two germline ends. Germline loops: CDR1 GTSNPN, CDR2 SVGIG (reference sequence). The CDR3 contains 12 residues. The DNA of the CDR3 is TGTGCCTGGAGTGCCGTAGGGGGACCCCTCCACTTT. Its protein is CAWSAVGGPLHF.

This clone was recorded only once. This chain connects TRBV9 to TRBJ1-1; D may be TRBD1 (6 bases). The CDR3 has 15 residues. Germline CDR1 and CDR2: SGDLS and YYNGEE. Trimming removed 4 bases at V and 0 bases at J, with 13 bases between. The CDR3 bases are TGTGCCAGCAGCCCCTTTCAGGGGATGAACACTGAAGCTTTCTTT. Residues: CASSPFQGMNTEAFF.